The 17 T cell receptor beta chains below come from one sample, sequenced in a study of Ad26.COV2.S vaccination and SARS-CoV-2 variants. Sequencing used immunoSEQ multiplex PCR; TCRdb keeps in-frame clones, though not all of them. In the table there are just over 350,000 clones, just over 90% of which are singletons. Sequenced material: peripheral blood, taken after recovery from COVID-19. The source is a human donor who had recovered from COVID-19.

This clone was seen just once. The chain couples TRBV18 to TRBJ2-3; 8 bases are a match to TRBD1. The CDR3 is made up of 16 amino acids. The V and J ends lost 3 bases and 1 base, in that order; junction bases with no gene match: 6. CDR1 is KGHSH and CDR2 is LQKENI in the germline V gene. The CDR3 reads CASSPLSGQGTDTQYF. The CDR3 nucleotides are TGTGCCAGCTCACCGTTATCGGGACAGGGCACAGATACGCAGTATTTT.

This clone is a singleton in its sample. The DNA of the CDR3 is TGTGCCAGCAGCAGGCGGGACGGCGGAGGTGAAAAACTGTTTTTT. As protein: CASSRRDGGGEKLFF. V and J are TRBV5-6 and TRBJ1-4; tentatively, D is TRBD1 (5 bases). V was shortened by 4 bases and J by 7 bases, with 17 bases between the two germline ends. Germline CDR1 SGHDT, CDR2 YYEEEE. CDR3 length: 15 residues.

The J gene is TRBJ2-7, the V gene TRBV7-9; a possible D gene is TRBD2 (6 bases). V was cut by 4 bases and J by 6 bases, with 28 bases left in between. The CDR3 covers 18 residues. Germline CDR1 SEHNR, CDR2 FQNEAQ (reference sequence). Here the CDR3 reads CASSSDERVGLSLSEQYF. The CDR3 DNA reads as TGTGCCAGCAGCTCTGACGAAAGAGTGGGACTGAGTCTCTCCGAGCAGTACTTC.

In DNA form, the CDR3 reads TGTGCCAGCAGTTCGACTAGCGGGGACTCCTACAATGAGCAGTTCTTC. It encodes CASSSTSGDSYNEQFF. The genes are TRBV6-6 and TRBJ2-1; 11 positions agree with TRBD2. The CDR3 runs to 16 residues. Germline V CDR1 and CDR2: MNHNY, SVGAGI (reference sequence). V was clipped by 4 bases and J by 0 bases; unmatched bases: 2.

This clone appeared once. V usage is TRBV13 and J usage is TRBJ1-2; D unclear. Between the trimmed V and J ends, which lost 3 bases and 2 bases, there was a span of 10 bases. This CDR3 is 14 amino acids long. Germline assignment: CDR1 PRHDT and CDR2 FYEKMQ (reference sequence). Here the CDR3 DNA reads TGTGCCAGCAGCTTGTCGGACCTAAACTATGGCTACACCTTC. Its translation is CASSLSDLNYGYTF.

In this sample, this clone turned up once. The genes are TRBV18 and TRBJ2-3, with 7 bases matching TRBD2. CDR1 is KGHSH, CDR2 LQKENI, per germline. There are 15 residues in the CDR3. After removal of 3 bases from V and 1 base from J, the junction contained 4 bases not matched to a gene. CDR3 residues: CASSPGAGGTDTQYF. Here the CDR3 DNA reads TGTGCCAGCTCACCGGGCGCGGGGGGCACAGATACGCAGTATTTT.

This chain uses TRBV7-2 with TRBJ2-2; 9 nucleotides align to TRBD2. V gave up 9 bases and J gave up 1 base; unmatched junction bases: 9. There are 16 residues in the CDR3. Germline CDR1 is SGHTA and CDR2 is FQGNSA. CDR3 in DNA: TGTGCCAGTAAGGATCAAGCGGGGGGGAACACCGGGGAGCTGTTTTTT. This encodes CASKDQAGGNTGELFF. Based on the CDR3 plus reference TRBV7-2 and TRBJ2-2, the full variable domain is GAGVSQSPSNKVTEKGKDVELRCDPISGHTALYWYRQSLGQGLEFLIYFQGNSAPDKSGLPSDRFSAERTGGSVSTLTIQRTQQEDSAVYLCASKDQAGGNTGELFFGEGSRLTVL.

The chain couples TRBV5-4 to TRBJ2-5; D is perhaps TRBD1 (6 bases). The CDR3 consists of 13 residues. V was clipped by 2 bases and J by 1 base, with 6 bases between them. Germline V CDR1 and CDR2: SGHNT, YYREEE (reference sequence). The CDR3 loop is CASSFRGQETQYF. The CDR3 DNA reads as TGTGCCAGCAGCTTCAGGGGCCAAGAGACCCAGTACTTC.

The J gene is TRBJ2-5, the V gene TRBV7-9, with TRBD1 as a possible D gene (5 bases). Germline assignment: CDR1 SEHNR and CDR2 FQNEAQ (reference sequence). Deletions cut 5 bases from V and 1 base from J, with 14 bases between. The CDR3 loop spans 15 amino acids. CDR3 sequence reads: CASSRDWGGQETQYF. In nucleotides, the CDR3 is TGTGCCAGCAGCCGTGACTGGGGCGGCCAAGAGACCCAGTACTTC.

This clone occurred a few times. The chain uses TRBV20-1 and TRBJ1-5, with a weak D call TRBD1 (6 bases). Between the trimmed V and J ends, which lost 3 bases and 6 bases, there was a span of 15 bases. CDR1 is DFQATT and CDR2 is SNEGSKA in the germline V gene (reference sequence). The CDR3 is made up of 14 amino acids. The CDR3 sequence is CSASENRVAQPQHF. The CDR3 bases are TGCAGTGCTAGTGAAAACAGGGTGGCTCAGCCCCAGCATTTT.

This chain links TRBV7-9 with TRBJ2-7; 8 bases fit TRBD1. The CDR3 covers 13 residues. V was clipped by 7 bases and J by 6 bases; unmatched bases: 8. Per the germline V gene, CDR1 is SEHNR and CDR2 is FQNEAQ (reference sequence). The CDR3 loop reads CASTERQGSEQYF. CDR3 bases: TGTGCCAGCACCGAAAGACAGGGGAGCGAGCAGTACTTC.

The genes are TRBV7-3 and TRBJ2-3; tentatively, D is TRBD2 (5 bases). Germline V gene lookup returns CDR1 SGHTA and CDR2 FQGTGA. Deletions cut 5 bases from V and 3 bases from J, with 15 bases between. The CDR3 covers 15 residues. CDR3 nucleotides: TGTGCCAGCAGCCCGGATCGAGGGAAAACAGATACGCAGTATTTT. Encoded protein: CASSPDRGKTDTQYF.

This sequence joins TRBV18 and TRBJ2-3; D is unresolved. V lost 0 bases, J lost 6 bases, and 4 bases lay in between. The CDR3 consists of 12 residues. CDR1 is KGHSH and CDR2 is LQKENI in the germline V gene. The CDR3: CASSPPTDTQYF. The CDR3 bases are TGTGCCAGCTCACCACCGACCGATACGCAGTATTTT.

The V and J genes are TRBV21-1 and TRBJ2-6. TRBV21-1 is classified as a pseudogene. This CDR3 is 18 amino acids long. DNA of the CDR3: TGTGCCAGCAGCAAACGGGGGCCGGGGCCCTTGGGGGCCAACGTCCTGACTTTC. This translates into CASSKRGPGPLGANVLTF.

This clone appeared a single time. This CDR3 is CASSAGLQPQHF. CDR3 coding DNA: TGTGCCAGCAGTGCAGGGCTGCAGCCCCAGCATTTT. The chain couples TRBV6-2 or TRBV6-3 to TRBJ1-5, with D tentatively TRBD1 (5 bases). Looked up from germline, CDR1 is MNHEY and CDR2 is SVGEGT. The CDR3 totals 12 residues. With 5 bases removed from V and 7 bases from J, the gap between germline ends came to 9 bases.

J is TRBJ1-1 and V is TRBV6-5; D remains ambiguous. Trimming removed 6 bases from V and 4 bases from J, with 12 bases in between. The CDR3 loop spans 13 amino acids. Germline assignment: CDR1 MNHEY and CDR2 SVGAGI. The CDR3 coding sequence is TGTGCCAGCAGCCCCTTACGTGGCACTGAAGCTTTCTTT. Translation: CASSPLRGTEAFF.

The rearrangement links TRBV7-8 to TRBJ2-3; D gene uncertain. The germline CDR1 and CDR2 sequences are SGHVS and FQNEAQ. Trimming pared 0 bases from V and 6 bases from J, leaving 13 bases between. This CDR3 comprises 15 residues. CDR3 protein: CASSLALGYADTQYF. The CDR3 DNA reads as TGTGCCAGCAGCTTAGCGCTAGGTTACGCGGATACGCAGTATTTT. The whole variable domain, remainder taken from reference TRBV7-8 and TRBJ2-3, is GAGVSQSPRYKVAKRGQDVALRCDPISGHVSLFWYQQALGQGPEFLTYFQNEAQLDKSGLPSDRFFAERPEGSVSTLKIQRTQQEDSAVYLCASSLALGYADTQYFGPGTRLTVL.